The next 9 T cell receptor beta chains were all read from a single sample in a study of OX40 agonist ivuxolimab in advanced cancers. To prepare the library, the immunoSEQ multiplex PCR assay was applied. TCRdb provides this immuneACCESS table in a form limited to in-frame rearrangements. Some clones are lacking; in checked studies, under half of them reflect an unresolved V gene, and why the rest are absent is not known. This sample lists over 50,000 clones; approximately 86% were detected once. The ten largest clones represent around 0.47% of the sample. The sequenced sample was CD4+ or CD8+ T cells sorted from blood, obtained in a trial of the OX40 agonist ivuxolimab. These receptors originate from an adult with an advanced solid tumor such as melanoma, head and neck, liver or kidney cancer.

This clone has only one observation. J is TRBJ1-2 and V is TRBV7-9, with D hard to call. From germline, CDR1 is SEHNR and CDR2 FQNEAQ (reference sequence). V was shortened by 5 bases and J by 3 bases, with 16 bases between the two germline ends. The CDR3 consists of 15 residues. The CDR3 protein is CASSPKEGRYYGYTF. The CDR3 DNA follows: TGTGCCAGCAGCCCAAAGGAAGGACGGTACTATGGCTACACCTTC.

V gene TRBV28 combines with J gene TRBJ2-1; the match to TRBD2 covers 7 bases. This CDR3 is built from 15 residues. V lost 5 bases, J lost 4 bases, and 8 bases stayed unmatched. Per the germline V gene, CDR1 is MDHEN and CDR2 is SYDVKM. CDR3 amino acids: CASSEGTGRYNEQFF. The CDR3 bases are TGTGCCAGCAGTGAAGGTACCGGGAGGTACAATGAGCAGTTCTTC. The whole variable domain, filled in from reference TRBV28 and TRBJ2-1, reads DVKVTQSSRYLVKRTGEKVFLECVQDMDHENMFWYRQDPGLGLRLIYFSYDVKMKEKGDIPEGYSVSREKKERFSLILESASTNQTSMYLCASSEGTGRYNEQFFGPGTRLTVL.

The chain is built from TRBV7-2 and TRBJ1-2; D is unclear. In germline, CDR1 is SGHTA, CDR2 FQGNSA. This CDR3 has 14 residues. Trimming pared 5 bases from V and 8 bases from J, leaving 18 bases between. DNA of the CDR3: TGTGCCAGCAGCCCTTGGACGGTTACCAGGGGCTACACCTTC. It specifies CASSPWTVTRGYTF. Full variable domain (remainder filled in from reference TRBV7-2 and TRBJ1-2): GAGVSQSPSNKVTEKGKDVELRCDPISGHTALYWYRQSLGQGLEFLIYFQGNSAPDKSGLPSDRFSAERTGGSVSTLTIQRTQQEDSAVYLCASSPWTVTRGYTFGSGTRLTVV.

The V call is TRBV20-1, the J call TRBJ1-1; TRBD1 is a possible D gene (5 bases). Looked up from germline, CDR1 is DFQATT and CDR2 is SNEGSKA (reference sequence). CDR3 length equals 11 residues. V lost 6 bases, J lost 7 bases, and 12 bases lay in between. The CDR3 protein is CSAQQDLEAFF. The CDR3 DNA reads as TGCAGTGCCCAACAGGACCTTGAAGCTTTCTTT.

The chain combines TRBV6-1 with TRBJ2-7, with TRBD2 matching 12 bases. This CDR3 is built from 18 residues. V gave up 2 bases and J gave up 4 bases; unmatched junction bases: 12. Germline values: CDR1 MNHNS, CDR2 SASEGT. The CDR3 DNA reads TGTGCCAGCAGTGAAAGCGTCTGGGGGCTAGCGGGAGGGTACGAGCAGTACTTC. Translated: CASSESVWGLAGGYEQYF.

The chain recombines TRBV23-1 with TRBJ1-3; 12 bases are a match to TRBD1. TRBV23-1 belongs to the ORF category, with a function that is uncertain. The J segment lost 2 bases and the V segment lost 9 bases, leaving 8 bases of the junction unmatched. CDR3 size: 16 residues. Here the CDR3 reads CARSLGDRGPGNTIYF. In DNA, the CDR3 is TGCGCCAGGTCCTTGGGGGACAGGGGGCCTGGAAACACCATATATTTT.

The chain couples TRBV4-1 to TRBJ2-1; D is ambiguous. The CDR3 length is 12 residues. Germline V gene data show CDR1 as MGHRA and CDR2 as YSYEKL. V lost 4 bases, J lost 16 bases, and 17 bases lay in between. CDR3 loop: CASSPLYAAQFF. CDR3 coding DNA: TGCGCCAGCAGCCCCCTCTATGCTGCCCAATTCTTC.

This chain connects TRBV28 to TRBJ1-1; no definite D call. This CDR3 contains 16 residues. CDR1 is MDHEN and CDR2 is SYDVKM in the germline V gene. V lost 1 base, J lost 0 bases, and 12 bases lay in between. Here the CDR3 DNA reads TGTGCCAGCAGTTTATCATCAGAGAGCCTGAACACTGAAGCTTTCTTT. Protein product: CASSLSSESLNTEAFF.

This clone was seen a single time. The CDR3 region is CASSWRTDQETQYF. For the CDR3, the DNA is TGCGCCAGCAGCTGGAGGACAGACCAAGAGACCCAGTACTTC. This chain links TRBV5-1 with TRBJ2-5; a possible D gene is TRBD1 (6 bases). Between the trimmed V and J ends, which lost 3 bases and 0 bases, there was a span of 9 bases. The CDR3 spans 14 residues. The germline gives CDR1 SGHRS, CDR2 YFSETQ.